A selection of T cell receptor beta chains follows, all from one sample in a study of blood T cells in healthy people across ages. TCRdb passed the 5' RACE reads through MiXCR, listing each CDR3 protein once. The data hold 550,000 to 600,000 distinct CDR3 sequences, with 27% observed a single time. Sample: blood. The receptors shown here come from a woman in her 70s in good health. CDR3s include the opening cysteine and the closing phenylalanine or tryptophan. The D gene is left open where the match is weak. Not every row has a clone size; where given, it reads once, few, many or a size class.

d_call	v_call	j_call	clone_size	cdr3_nt	cdr3_aa
TRBD1	TRBV25-1	TRBJ1-3	NA	TGTGCCAGCAGCCGCTCAGGGGGCGACGGAAACACCATATATTTT	CASSRSGGDGNTIYF
NA	TRBV5-1	TRBJ2-7	few	TGCGCCAGCAGCTTGGGCCCCACAGGGACCCTCGGGGAGCAGTACTTC	CASSLGPTGTLGEQYF
NA	TRBV5-1	TRBJ1-4	few	TGCGCCAGCAGCTTGGCCACAGGGAGTGAAGAACTGTTTTTT	CASSLATGSEELFF
TRBD1	TRBV5-1	TRBJ2-7	NA	TGCGCCAGCAGCTTGGCGGAGACAGGGGGCGTCTACGAGCAGTACTTC	CASSLAETGGVYEQYF
NA	TRBV12-3/TRBV12-4	TRBJ2-3	few	TGTGCCAGCACCCCTGGATTGAGCGGAGCTAGCACAGATACGCAGTATTTT	CASTPGLSGASTDTQYF
TRBD2	TRBV6-1	TRBJ2-1	NA	TGTGCCAGCACTGATAGCGGGGGGCCTTTCAATGAGCAGTTCTTC	CASTDSGGPFNEQFF
TRBD2	TRBV3-1	TRBJ2-5	few	TGTGCCAGCAGCCAACGGGGGGGGCTGGAGACCCAGTACTTC	CASSQRGGLETQYF
TRBD1	TRBV6-1	TRBJ1-2	NA	TGTGCCAGCAGACCCAGGACAGGGTTCGGTGGCTACACCTTC	CASRPRTGFGGYTF
TRBD1	TRBV11-3	TRBJ2-1	many	TGTGCCAGCAGCTTAGATCTACAGGGGGTCGAGTTCTTC	CASSLDLQGVEFF
TRBD2	TRBV18	TRBJ2-1	NA	TGTGCCAGCTCACTTTCTAGCGGGAGGAACAATGAGCAGTTCTTC	CASSLSSGRNNEQFF
NA	TRBV20-1	TRBJ2-5	NA	TGCAGTGCTCCCACCAGGGACCAGGCAGGGACCCAGTACTTC	CSAPTRDQAGTQYF
NA	TRBV11-2	TRBJ1-4	many	TGTGCCAGCAGCCCGTATGAAAAACTGTTTTTT	CASSPYEKLFF
NA	TRBV6-5	TRBJ2-5	NA	TGTGCCAGCCGAGCAGCTAGCGAGACCCAGTACTTC	CASRAASETQYF
NA	TRBV5-5	TRBJ2-7	NA	TGTGCCAGCAGCTATCGATCTGAGTCGTACGAGCAGTACTTC	CASSYRSESYEQYF
TRBD2	TRBV4-1	TRBJ2-1	NA	TGCGCCAGCAGCGGACTAGCGGGGTTAATGAGATACAATGAGCAGTTCTTC	CASSGLAGLMRYNEQFF
NA	TRBV3-1	TRBJ1-1	few	TGTGCCAGCAGCCAAGCAAAAACAGGGCCGAACACCGAAGCTTTCTTT	CASSQAKTGPNTEAFF
NA	TRBV29-1	TRBJ1-2	NA	TGCAGCGCCCCAATACAGGGACCAACAAATGGCTACACCTTC	CSAPIQGPTNGYTF
TRBD2	TRBV9	TRBJ2-5	NA	TGTGCCAGCAGCCCGACTGCGGGGGGTGAGACCCAGTACTTC	CASSPTAGGETQYF
TRBD1	TRBV19	TRBJ1-4	NA	TGTGCCAGTAGTAGGGGAGGGGGCCTGGCTAATGAAAAACTGTTTTTT	CASSRGGGLANEKLFF
TRBD1	TRBV20-1	TRBJ1-2	NA	TGCAGTGCTAGAGATACCCCGGGACAGGGTCTCTATGGCTACACCTTC	CSARDTPGQGLYGYTF
NA	TRBV15	TRBJ1-6	few	TGTGCCACCAGCAGAGATTCCGGAGTGGGTGGGACACCCCTCCACTTT	CATSRDSGVGGTPLHF
NA	TRBV20-1	TRBJ1-1	few	TGCAGTGCTCCCCCTCAGACCACAGCTGAAGCTTTCTTT	CSAPPQTTAEAFF
NA	TRBV7-9	TRBJ2-5	many	TGTGCCAGCAGCCTAGTCTCCTGGGAGACCCAGTACTTC	CASSLVSWETQYF
TRBD2	TRBV9	TRBJ2-3	few	TGTGCCAGCAGCTCCCATCGGGTTAGCGGGGCCGCAGATACGCAGTATTTT	CASSSHRVSGAADTQYF
NA	TRBV19	TRBJ2-6	NA	TGTGCCAGTAGTATGGGGCAGACTGGGGCCAACGTCCTGACTTTC	CASSMGQTGANVLTF
TRBD1	TRBV5-1	TRBJ1-1	few	TGCGCCAGCAGCTTAGACAGGGGGCAAGGCACTGAAGCTTTCTTT	CASSLDRGQGTEAFF
NA	TRBV11-2	TRBJ2-2	NA	TGTGCCAGCAGCTTGCTATTCCCGGGACGGACGAACACCGGGGAGCTGTTTTTT	CASSLLFPGRTNTGELFF
TRBD1	TRBV6-2/TRBV6-3	TRBJ2-1	NA	TGTGCCAGCAGCGGACAGGCCCGCTACAATGAGCAGTTCTTC	CASSGQARYNEQFF
NA	TRBV5-1	TRBJ2-6	NA	TGCGCCAGCAGCTTCCGCAGCTCTGGGGCCAACGTCCTGACTTTC	CASSFRSSGANVLTF
NA	TRBV29-1	TRBJ1-1	few	TGCAGCGTTACCGAGGGCGCCAACACTGAAGCTTTCTTT	CSVTEGANTEAFF
NA	TRBV7-9	TRBJ2-7	NA	TGTGCCAGCAGCTCCCCAGATGCCTACGAGCAGTACTTC	CASSSPDAYEQYF
NA	TRBV7-3	TRBJ2-3	few	TGTGCCAGCAGCCCGGAGTGGGCCACAGATACGCAGTATTTT	CASSPEWATDTQYF
NA	TRBV7-9	TRBJ1-4	NA	TGTGCCAGCAGCCACGAATCCGGGGGGCAGAATGAAAAACTGTTTTTT	CASSHESGGQNEKLFF
NA	TRBV5-6	TRBJ2-1	medium-sized	TGTGCCAGCAGCTTGATCGACAATGAGCAGTTCTTC	CASSLIDNEQFF